The T cell receptor (beta chain) under discussion was sequenced for a study of OX40 agonist ivuxolimab in advanced cancers. Study-level information: Of the participants, more than 35% had some prior anti-PD-1, anti-PD-L1 or anti-CTLA-4 therapy, which was allowed.

Here immunoSEQ multiplex PCR was the method, and the copy in TCRdb shows in-frame clones only, minus some. The table lists 72,000 or so clones, just over 85% of them singletons, with 0.86% in the top ten. Germline V gene sequence: CDR1 SQVTM, CDR2 ANQGSEA. The CDR3 is 14 residues long. Trimming took 6 bases from V and 7 from J, leaving 21 bases between them. Source: CD4+ or CD8+ T cells sorted from blood, taken in a trial of the OX40 agonist ivuxolimab. The TCR originated in an adult with an advanced solid tumor such as melanoma, head and neck, liver or kidney cancer. The chain links TRBV29-1 to TRBJ1-2; D not resolved. Here the CDR3 DNA reads TGCAGCGTGACCATGGAAGGGATTCGATCTGGCTACACCTTC. The encoded protein is CSVTMEGIRSGYTF.